The source of this TCR beta chain is a study of CD8+CD57+ T cells in acquired aplastic anemia. The TCR beta profiling, which covered VDJ combination and CDR3 sequence, was carried out using genomic DNA as the template. MiXCR, applied by TCRdb to the reads, yields one record per CDR3 protein. The data hold roughly 120,000 distinct CDR3 sequences, with 50% to 70% observed a single time. Sequencing involved patients with CD8+CD57+ cell expansion previously shown by flow cytometry. The germline CDR1 and CDR2 sequences are SGHDN and FVKESK. The CDR3 is made up of 17 amino acids. V shed 0 bases and J shed 5 bases, with 19 bases lying between them.

The receptor comes from a human donor with aplastic anemia. This chain connects TRBV14 to TRBJ2-5; weak D call: TRBD2 (6 bases). Sequencing was done on a sample of sorted CD4+, CD8+, or CD8+CD57+ T cells (not recorded which) from PBMCs. CDR3: CASSQDRTTALFETQYF. CDR3 bases: TGTGCCAGCAGCCAAGATCGGACTACTGCCCTTTTTGAGACCCAGTACTTC.